The 15 T cell receptor beta chains below come from one sample, sequenced in a study of shared clonotypes between healthy human individuals. Clones were read by immunoSEQ multiplex PCR, and TCRdb kept only the in-frame ones, dropping some. The sample has 1.4 million or so clones; just under 99% are singletons. The sequenced material came from naive CD4+ T cells sorted from blood. The subset denotes: CD45RA+ positively selected. The receptors derive from a man aged 25 to 45 in good health.

The CDR3 region has the DNA TGCGCCAGCAGCTTGGCCGGCATGGAAAAACTGTTTTTT. This codes for CASSLAGMEKLFF. V and J are TRBV5-1 and TRBJ1-4, with no clear D. V lost 0 bases and J 8 bases, leaving 8 bases between the germline ends. Germline assignment: CDR1 SGHRS and CDR2 YFSETQ. This CDR3 has 13 residues.

The table lists this clone with a count of one. J is TRBJ2-6 and V is TRBV5-4, with D tentatively TRBD1 or TRBD2 (6 bases each). Between the trimmed V and J ends, which lost 4 bases and 0 bases, there was a span of 14 bases. Germline V gene data show CDR1 as SGHNT and CDR2 as YYREEE (reference sequence). This CDR3 has 17 amino acids. Here the CDR3 reads CASSAGHARSGANVLTF. The CDR3 region has the DNA TGTGCCAGCAGCGCGGGACACGCCCGCTCTGGGGCCAACGTCCTGACTTTC.

Worth noting for this clone: A junction end diverges from the germline sequence, so it may reflect a read error. The genes are TRBV7-7 and TRBJ2-1; 9 nucleotides align to TRBD2. The CDR3 extends over 15 amino acids. Germline values: CDR1 SSHAT, CDR2 FNYEAQ (reference sequence). The CDR3 sequence is CASSPAGGPKSEQFF. The CDR3 DNA follows: TGTGCTAGCAGCCCGGCGGGAGGGCCTAAAAGTGAGCAGTTCTTC.

The genes are TRBV2 and TRBJ1-5; D may be TRBD1 (6 bases). This CDR3 contains 17 residues. Trimming took off 6 bases at V and 3 bases at J, with 21 bases between the two ends. The germline gives CDR1 SNHLY, CDR2 FYNNEI. The CDR3 loop is CASRLSAGAQVNQPQHF. CDR3 nucleotide sequence: TGTGCCAGCAGGCTTTCTGCAGGGGCGCAGGTCAATCAGCCCCAGCATTTT.

The rearrangement joins TRBV7-2 to TRBJ2-2, with D unclear. V lost 4 bases, J lost 3 bases, and 6 bases lay in between. Per the germline V gene, CDR1 is SGHTA and CDR2 is FQGNSA. This CDR3 region has 13 residues. CDR3 in DNA: TGTGCCAGCAGCTCAGAATACACCGGGGAGCTGTTTTTT. This translates into CASSSEYTGELFF.

The V call is TRBV7-6, the J call TRBJ2-3; 8 bases line up with TRBD2. V shed 0 bases and J 0 bases; nucleotides not matched to a gene: 17. Germline assignment: CDR1 SGHVS and CDR2 FNYEAQ. CDR3 length equals 21 residues. CDR3 DNA sequence: TGTGCCAGCAGCTTAGCGTGGGCGGGAGGACCGTCCCTAACTAGCACAGATACGCAGTATTTT. Translation gives CASSLAWAGGPSLTSTDTQYF.

The genes are TRBV28 and TRBJ2-7; 8 positions match TRBD1. There are 14 residues in the CDR3. CDR1 and CDR2 from the germline V gene are MDHEN and SYDVKM. Germline trimming cut 5 bases from V and 5 bases from J; bases unmatched to any gene: 8. CDR3 sequence reads: CASSLQDRVHEQYF. The CDR3 DNA is TGTGCCAGCAGTCTCCAGGACAGGGTCCACGAGCAGTACTTC.

The chain has TRBV25-1 and TRBJ2-7, with 7 nucleotides matching TRBD2. J was trimmed by 0 bases and V by 6 bases; bases with no gene match: 5. This CDR3 contains 14 residues. CDR1 is MGHDK and CDR2 is SYGVNS in the germline V gene. The CDR3 here is CASSGLESSYEQYF. CDR3 bases: TGTGCCAGCAGCGGACTAGAGAGCTCCTACGAGCAGTACTTC.

V gene TRBV6-5 combines with J gene TRBJ2-7; tentatively, D is TRBD2 (5 bases). The CDR3 sequence is 16 residues long. Germline V CDR1 and CDR2: MNHEY, SVGAGI. Trimming took 4 bases from V and 3 from J, leaving 19 bases between them. The CDR3 is CASSSKAGENYYEQYF. The CDR3 nucleotides read TGTGCCAGCAGTTCGAAAGCCGGGGAAAATTACTACGAGCAGTACTTC.

The V call is TRBV7-9, the J call TRBJ2-7; 8 bases fit TRBD2. From germline, CDR1 is SEHNR and CDR2 FQNEAQ (reference sequence). The CDR3 length is 16 residues. V was pared by 1 base and J by 0 bases, with 5 bases of the junction left unmatched. The CDR3 is CASSLVSGDYSYEQYF. Here the CDR3 DNA reads TGTGCCAGCAGCTTAGTTAGCGGGGATTACTCCTACGAGCAGTACTTC.

CDR3 coding DNA: TGTGCCAGCAGTTTCCAGGGACCTGAAGCTTTCTTT. Protein: CASSFQGPEAFF. The chain carries TRBV28 and TRBJ1-1; the D gene is possibly TRBD1 (5 bases). The V and J ends lost 3 bases and 6 bases respectively, with 8 bases between them. Germline V CDR1 and CDR2: MDHEN, SYDVKM. CDR3 length: 12 amino acids.

V gene TRBV7-2 combines with J gene TRBJ2-3; D perhaps matches TRBD1 (5 bases). The CDR3 covers 13 residues. V lost 0 bases and J lost 4, with 5 bases in between. The V gene's germline CDR1 is SGHTA and CDR2 FQGNSA. Written as DNA, the CDR3 is TGTGCCAGCAGCTTAGCGGGGCCAGATACGCAGTATTTT. Amino acid sequence: CASSLAGPDTQYF.

The rearrangement links TRBV5-4 to TRBJ2-5; D might be TRBD1 (6 bases). The CDR3 sequence is 15 residues long. Trimming removed 2 bases from V and 5 bases from J, with 16 bases in between. In germline, CDR1 is SGHNT, CDR2 YYREEE (reference sequence). CDR3 region: CASSLGLQGGETQYF. In DNA, the CDR3 is TGTGCCAGCAGCTTAGGATTACAGGGTGGGGAGACCCAGTACTTC.

J is TRBJ2-7 and V is TRBV27; D call uncertain. The V end was cut by 5 bases, the J end by 0 bases, with 11 bases between. CDR3 length: 14 residues. Germline V gene data show CDR1 as MNHEY and CDR2 as SMNVEV (reference sequence). The CDR3 sequence: CASSRHRPSYEQYF. CDR3 DNA sequence: TGTGCCAGCAGTAGGCACAGACCCTCCTACGAGCAGTACTTC.

The chain uses TRBV7-2 and TRBJ2-5; 14 nucleotides agree with TRBD2. The J segment lost 2 bases and the V segment lost 6 bases, leaving 8 bases of the junction unmatched. CDR1 SGHTA and CDR2 FQGNSA come from the germline V gene. The CDR3 loop spans 17 amino acids. For the CDR3, the DNA is TGTGCCAGCAGACGACTAGCGGGAGGGCGGACTCAAGAGACCCAGTACTTC. It codes for CASRRLAGGRTQETQYF. The full variable domain, in which reference TRBV7-2 and TRBJ2-5 provide the parts outside the CDR3, is GAGVSQSPSNKVTEKGKDVELRCDPISGHTALYWYRQSLGQGLEFLIYFQGNSAPDKSGLPSDRFSAERTGGSVSTLTIQRTQQEDSAVYLCASRRLAGGRTQETQYFGPGTRLLVL.